The 32 T cell receptor beta chains below all came from one sample that was sequenced in a study of blood T cell repertoires in COVID-19. Only in-frame clones appear in the TCRdb table, and some are missing; sequencing was by immunoSEQ multiplex PCR. The sample consists of approximately 58,000 clones, approximately 81% of them appearing once. Material for sequencing was peripheral blood. Source of these receptors: a man between 35 and 55 years old with active COVID-19.

The chain is built from TRBV3-1 (or the pseudogene TRBV3-2) and TRBJ2-4; the D is unclear. The CDR3 runs 13 residues. The ends were cut back, 1 base at V and 6 bases at J, with 7 bases in the middle. In germline, CDR1 is LGHDT, CDR2 YNNKEL (reference sequence). CDR3 DNA: TGTGCCAGCAGCCAAGCAGGTGGAAACATTCAGTACTTC. Translation gives CASSQAGGNIQYF.

J is TRBJ2-7 and V is TRBV4-1, with TRBD2 matching over 8 bases. The CDR3 runs to 15 residues. Germline loops: CDR1 MGHRA, CDR2 YSYEKL. J gave up 2 bases and V 4 bases, and 7 bases lay outside the gene matches. The CDR3 spells CASSPSGSPPYEQYF. The CDR3, as DNA: TGCGCCAGCAGCCCAAGCGGGAGCCCCCCCTACGAGCAGTACTTC.

For the CDR3, the DNA is TGTGTCAGAAGCGGCCACGGGACTAGAGGGTCTTCGGGCGAGCAGTACTTC. Protein product: CVRSGHGTRGSSGEQYF. The chain combines TRBV7-5 with TRBJ2-7; TRBD2, as called in the table, went unchecked against the DNA. TRBV7-5 is assigned pseudogene status. There are 17 residues in the CDR3.

The rearrangement joins TRBV15 to TRBJ2-7, with D possibly TRBD1 on 5 matching bases. Trimming removed 2 bases at V and 2 bases at J, with 10 bases between. The CDR3 covers 14 residues. CDR1 is LNHNV and CDR2 is YYDKDF in the germline V gene (reference sequence). The CDR3 sequence is CATSRLDIAYEQYF. The CDR3 DNA follows: TGTGCCACCAGCAGACTGGACATAGCCTACGAGCAGTACTTC.

The chain combines TRBV29-1 with TRBJ1-1; D is perhaps TRBD1 (6 bases). The germline gives CDR1 SQVTM, CDR2 ANQGSEA. Trimming took 2 bases from V and 2 from J, leaving 21 bases between them. The CDR3 spans 17 residues. The CDR3 bases are TGCAGCGTTGAATACTTCCGACAGGCTTCCCCTAACACTGAAGCTTTCTTT. It specifies CSVEYFRQASPNTEAFF. Using reference TRBV29-1 and TRBJ1-1 for the parts outside the CDR3, the full variable domain is SAVISQKPSRDICQRGTSLTIQCQVDSQVTMMFWYRQQPGQSLTLIATANQGSEATYESGFVIDKFPISRPNLTFSTLTVSNMSPEDSSIYLCSVEYFRQASPNTEAFFGQGTRLTVV.

The rearrangement joins TRBV21-1 to TRBJ2-7; TRBD1 is the table's D call, not checked against the DNA. TRBV21-1 is marked as a pseudogene. This CDR3 has 14 amino acids. In nucleotides, the CDR3 is TGTGCCAGCAGCAAAGTCATGGGGCCCTACGAGCAGTACTTC. Its protein is CASSKVMGPYEQYF.

This clone was detected a few times. This chain links TRBV6-5 with TRBJ2-3; 8 bases match TRBD1. The CDR3 covers 14 residues. Germline V gene sequence: CDR1 MNHEY, CDR2 SVGAGI. V gave up 7 bases and J gave up 0 bases; unmatched junction bases: 3. The CDR3 DNA reads as TGTGCCAGCACTAGGACAGGGAGCACAGATACGCAGTATTTT. As protein: CASTRTGSTDTQYF.

The rearrangement uses TRBV7-9 and TRBJ2-1; D is uncertain. CDR1 and CDR2 (germline): SEHNR, FQNEAQ (reference sequence). V was shortened by 5 bases and J by 10 bases, with 9 bases between the two germline ends. This CDR3 region has 11 residues. The CDR3 loop is CASSPGAEQFF. The CDR3 bases are TGTGCCAGCAGCCCCGGTGCAGAGCAGTTCTTC.

J is TRBJ2-7 and V is TRBV30; a weak D match, TRBD1 (6 bases). Trimming took 4 bases from V and 3 from J, leaving 19 bases between them. Germline CDR1 and CDR2: GTSNPN and SVGIG (reference sequence). This CDR3 spans 15 amino acids. CDR3 DNA: TGTGCCTGGACCCTCACAGGGCGCCTCATCTACGAGCAGTACTTC. Protein product: CAWTLTGRLIYEQYF.

This sequence joins TRBV19 and TRBJ1-1; weak D call: TRBD1 (5 bases). The CDR3 sequence is 14 residues long. Germline CDR1 reads LNHDA; CDR2 reads SQIVND (reference sequence). The V end lost 8 bases, the J end lost 4 bases, and 17 bases lay between the germline ends. CDR3: CASCRGPGSTEAFF. The CDR3 DNA is TGTGCCAGTTGTAGGGGTCCGGGGAGCACTGAAGCTTTCTTT.

The rearrangement links TRBV10-3 to TRBJ1-1, with 7 positions matching TRBD1. The ends lost 6 bases at V and 4 bases at J; junction bases unmatched: 5. This CDR3 comprises 13 residues. Germline V CDR1 and CDR2: ENHRY, SYGVKD. The DNA of the CDR3 is TGTGCCATCAGGGCGACAGGGATCACTGAAGCTTTCTTT. Translating gives CAIRATGITEAFF.

This chain joins TRBV3-1 (or the pseudogene TRBV3-2) and TRBJ1-2; 10 positions match TRBD1. Germline CDR1 is LGHDT and CDR2 is YNNKEL (reference sequence). V trimming: 1 base; J trimming: 6 bases; junction bases outside the gene matches: 5. The CDR3 has 15 amino acids. CDR3 sequence reads: CASSQGGTGVHGYTF. CDR3 nucleotide sequence: TGTGCCAGCAGCCAAGGCGGGACAGGGGTGCATGGCTACACCTTC.

The chain joins TRBV3-1 (or the pseudogene TRBV3-2) to TRBJ1-5; no definite D call. There are 15 residues in the CDR3. Germline loops: CDR1 LGHDT, CDR2 YNNKEL (reference sequence). V was cut by 4 bases and J by 0 bases, with 10 bases left in between. CDR3 residues: CASSPLSSSNQPQHF. DNA for the CDR3: TGTGCCAGCAGCCCTCTAAGTAGTAGCAATCAGCCCCAGCATTTT.

The DNA of the CDR3 is TGTGCCAGCAGTAACCAGGGGGAGAACACTGAAGCTTTCTTT. Its translation is CASSNQGENTEAFF. The chain has TRBV6-6 and TRBJ1-1, with 7 positions matching TRBD1. Germline V gene lookup returns CDR1 MNHNY and CDR2 SVGAGI (reference sequence). CDR3 size: 14 residues. The J segment lost 1 base and the V segment lost 5 bases, leaving 4 bases of the junction unmatched.

This chain's CDR3 is CASSDGSSGRADTQYF. The CDR3 bases are TGTGCCAGCAGTGATGGGAGTAGCGGGAGGGCAGATACGCAGTATTTT. This chain links TRBV2 with TRBJ2-3; TRBD2 matches at 11 bases. CDR1 SNHLY and CDR2 FYNNEI come from the germline V gene. Trimming at V came to 3 bases and at J to 4 bases, leaving 6 bases not matched to a gene. This CDR3 is built from 16 residues.

The chain recombines TRBV25-1 with TRBJ1-6; possible D gene TRBD1, 5 bases. CDR3 length equals 17 residues. Trimming removed 6 bases at V and 7 bases at J, with 22 bases between. Germline CDR1 and CDR2: MGHDK and SYGVNS. The CDR3 reads CASSPGAPFPVNSPLHF. For the CDR3, the DNA is TGTGCCAGCAGCCCTGGGGCCCCTTTTCCCGTCAATTCACCCCTCCACTTT.

The V call is TRBV7-2, the J call TRBJ1-1; tentatively, D is TRBD1 (6 bases). CDR3 length: 13 amino acids. V was cut by 3 bases and J by 1 base, with 6 bases left in between. The germline CDR1 and CDR2 sequences are SGHTA and FQGNSA. CDR3 residues: CASSLTGNTEAFF. CDR3 nucleotide sequence: TGTGCCAGCAGCTTGACAGGGAACACTGAAGCTTTCTTT.

This clone was recorded a few times. In DNA form, the CDR3 reads TGTGCCAGCAGCTCCGAGGGGGGGATCTATGGCTACACCTTC. This gives the protein CASSSEGGIYGYTF. V usage is TRBV7-9 and J usage is TRBJ1-2; D possibly corresponds to TRBD1 (6 bases). Per the germline V gene, CDR1 is SEHNR and CDR2 is FQNEAQ (reference sequence). Trimming removed 4 bases at V and 4 bases at J, with 13 bases between. The CDR3 covers 14 residues.

This clone appeared a single time. The rearrangement joins TRBV6-1 to TRBJ2-7, with TRBD1 matching over 8 bases. The CDR3 contains 17 residues. J was trimmed by 3 bases and V by 3 bases; bases with no gene match: 13. The germline V gene has CDR1 MNHNS and CDR2 SASEGT. The CDR3 loop reads CASSDLTGASRHYEQYF. CDR3 DNA: TGTGCCAGCAGTGATTTGACAGGGGCCTCACGTCACTACGAGCAGTACTTC.

The rearrangement uses TRBV5-1 and TRBJ1-3; no clear D gene. In germline, CDR1 is SGHRS, CDR2 YFSETQ. Trimming took off 2 bases at V and 0 bases at J, with 6 bases between the two ends. The CDR3 loop spans 14 amino acids. Here the CDR3 DNA reads TGCGCCAGCAGCTTAGAGCCCTCTGGAAACACCATATATTTT. This codes for CASSLEPSGNTIYF.

CDR3 in amino acids: CAISESEGRNTEAFF. The DNA for the CDR3 is TGTGCCATCAGTGAGTCGGAGGGGAGGAACACTGAAGCTTTCTTT. The rearrangement joins TRBV10-3 to TRBJ1-1; tentative D call: TRBD1 (5 bases). The CDR3 loop spans 15 amino acids. Trimming removed 0 bases at V and 1 base at J, with 9 bases between. Looked up from germline, CDR1 is ENHRY and CDR2 is SYGVKD.

This clone occurred once. One end of the junction varies from germline; a read error may be responsible. This chain links TRBV5-6 with TRBJ1-1; 7 positions match TRBD1. CDR1 and CDR2 (germline): SGHDT, YYEEEE. The CDR3 runs to 15 residues. Written as DNA, the CDR3 is TGTGCCAGCAGCCCGACAGGGAATCCGAACAATGAAGCTTTCTTT. It is translated as CASSPTGNPNNEAFF.

The chain has TRBV11-2 and TRBJ2-1; 11 positions agree with TRBD1. This CDR3 comprises 16 residues. Losses at the gene ends were 2 bases for V and 4 bases for J; bases not matched to a gene: 4. CDR1 SGHAT and CDR2 FQNNGV come from the germline V gene. DNA of the CDR3: TGTGCCAGCAGCTTAAGGACAGGGGGCTTGTACAATGAGCAGTTCTTC. It yields the protein CASSLRTGGLYNEQFF.

This clone was seen only once. The identical CDR3 is also encoded by other nucleotide sequences in the sample. This chain's CDR3 is CASSSGQGRGYTF. The DNA for the CDR3 is TGTGCCAGCAGCTCCGGACAGGGAAGGGGCTACACCTTC. The gene calls are TRBV7-3 and TRBJ1-2, with 8 nucleotides matching TRBD1. The ends lost 4 bases at V and 8 bases at J; junction bases unmatched: 6. CDR3 length: 13 residues. Germline V gene sequence: CDR1 SGHTA, CDR2 FQGTGA. Drawing the rest from reference TRBV7-3 and TRBJ1-2, the complete variable domain is GAGVSQTPSNKVTEKGKYVELRCDPISGHTALYWYRQSLGQGPEFLIYFQGTGAADDSGLPNDRFFAVRPEGSVSTLKIQRTERGDSAVYLCASSSGQGRGYTFGSGTRLTVV.

This chain connects TRBV5-4 to TRBJ1-4; TRBD1 is a possible D gene (5 bases). Trimming pared 0 bases from V and 4 bases from J, leaving 10 bases between. CDR1 is SGHNT, CDR2 YYREEE, per germline (reference sequence). This CDR3 comprises 15 residues. CDR3 region: CASSLEPGYNEKLFF. In DNA form, the CDR3 reads TGTGCCAGCAGCTTGGAACCAGGGTATAATGAAAAACTGTTTTTT.

The gene calls are TRBV7-9 and TRBJ2-7; 7 bases align to TRBD1. The CDR3 loop spans 16 amino acids. The V and J ends lost 4 bases and 3 bases, in that order; junction bases with no gene match: 12. CDR1 is SEHNR and CDR2 is FQNEAQ in the germline V gene (reference sequence). The CDR3 DNA reads as TGTGCCAGCAGCTCGATAATCCCGGGACAGAACTACGAGCAGTACTTC. It yields the protein CASSSIIPGQNYEQYF. The entire variable domain, with the rest obtained from reference TRBV7-9 and TRBJ2-7, is as follows: DTGVSQNPRHKITKRGQNVTFRCDPISEHNRLYWYRQTLGQGPEFLTYFQNEAQLEKSRLLSDRFSAERPKGSFSTLEIQRTEQGDSAMYLCASSSIIPGQNYEQYFGPGTRLTVT.

The J gene is TRBJ1-1, the V gene TRBV30; D not certain. The V end was cut by 2 bases, the J end by 3 bases, with 10 bases between. The CDR3 runs to 13 residues. Germline V CDR1 and CDR2: GTSNPN, SVGIG (reference sequence). The CDR3 DNA follows: TGTGCCTGGAGTCCTTCGCGGGACACTGAAGCTTTCTTT. This encodes CAWSPSRDTEAFF.

The V call is TRBV5-3, the J call TRBJ1-2, with D perhaps matching TRBD1 (6 bases). TRBV5-3 qualifies as an ORF whose function is uncertain. The CDR3 totals 15 residues. V shed 0 bases and J shed 5 bases, with 14 bases lying between them. This CDR3 is CARSLGYRGAYGYTF. The DNA of the CDR3 is TGTGCCAGAAGCTTGGGGTACCGGGGGGCATATGGCTACACCTTC.

The V call is TRBV28, the J call TRBJ1-2; tentative D call: TRBD1 (6 bases). Trimming stripped 6 bases from V and 1 base from J, with 12 bases between. This CDR3 spans 14 amino acids. Looked up from germline, CDR1 is MDHEN and CDR2 is SYDVKM. CDR3 residues: CASRSGTINYGYTF. CDR3 in DNA: TGTGCCAGCAGATCCGGGACAATTAACTATGGCTACACCTTC.

The chain recombines TRBV19 with TRBJ1-2; 9 nucleotides agree with TRBD1. The germline V gene encodes CDR1 LNHDA and CDR2 SQIVND (reference sequence). This CDR3 has 18 residues. With 4 bases clipped from V and 2 bases from J, the junction kept 14 bases outside the gene matches. CDR3 sequence reads: CASSTPRVSGTGNYGYTF. The CDR3 region has the DNA TGTGCCAGTAGTACTCCCCGTGTGTCGGGGACAGGGAACTATGGCTACACCTTC.

This rearrangement joins TRBV10-3 to TRBJ2-7; 7 bases agree with TRBD1. The CDR3 covers 15 residues. Germline loops: CDR1 ENHRY, CDR2 SYGVKD. Trimming took 4 bases from V and 2 from J; bases not matched to a gene: 8. The CDR3 loop reads CAISGPGTAAYEQYF. The CDR3, as DNA: TGTGCCATCAGTGGTCCCGGGACAGCTGCCTACGAGCAGTACTTC.

V is TRBV19 and J is TRBJ1-1, with TRBD1 matching 9 bases. J gave up 4 bases and V 4 bases, and 1 base lay outside the gene matches. The germline gives CDR1 LNHDA, CDR2 SQIVND (reference sequence). The CDR3 is 13 residues long. Here the CDR3 DNA reads TGTGCCAGTAGTACACAGGGGGCCACTGAAGCTTTCTTT. This translates into CASSTQGATEAFF.